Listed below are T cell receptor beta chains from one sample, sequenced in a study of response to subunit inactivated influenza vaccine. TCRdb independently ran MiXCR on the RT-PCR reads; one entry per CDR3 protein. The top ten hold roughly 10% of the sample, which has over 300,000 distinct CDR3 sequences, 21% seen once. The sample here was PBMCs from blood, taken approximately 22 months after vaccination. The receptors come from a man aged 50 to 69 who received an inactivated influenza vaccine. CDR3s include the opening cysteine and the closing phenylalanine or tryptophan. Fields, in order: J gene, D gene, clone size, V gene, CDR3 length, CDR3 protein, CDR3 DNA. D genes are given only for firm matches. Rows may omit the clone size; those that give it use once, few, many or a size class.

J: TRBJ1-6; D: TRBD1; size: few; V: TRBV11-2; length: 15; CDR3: CASSPKAGGGSPLHF; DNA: TGTGCCAGCAGCCCAAAGGCAGGGGGAGGTTCACCCCTCCACTTT
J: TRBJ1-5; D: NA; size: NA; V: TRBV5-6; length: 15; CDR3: CASSQMAHSNQPQHF; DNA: TGTGCCAGCAGCCAAATGGCTCATAGCAATCAGCCCCAGCATTTT
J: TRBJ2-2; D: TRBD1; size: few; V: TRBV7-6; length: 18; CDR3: CASSLDRPGQSNTGELFF; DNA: TGTGCCAGCAGCTTAGACCGCCCGGGACAGTCGAACACCGGGGAGCTGTTTTTT
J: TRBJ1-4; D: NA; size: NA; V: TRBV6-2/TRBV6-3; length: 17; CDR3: CASSYRTQPATNEKLFF; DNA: TGTGCCAGCAGTTATCGGACACAGCCAGCAACTAATGAAAAACTGTTTTTT
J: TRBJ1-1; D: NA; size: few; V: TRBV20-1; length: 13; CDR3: CSARRVANAEAFF; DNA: TGCAGTGCTCGCAGGGTGGCGAACGCTGAAGCTTTCTTT
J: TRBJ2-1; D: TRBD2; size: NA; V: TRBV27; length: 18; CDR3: CASSYRLARRSSYNEQFF; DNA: TGTGCCAGCAGTTACCGACTAGCAAGAAGAAGCTCCTACAATGAGCAGTTCTTC
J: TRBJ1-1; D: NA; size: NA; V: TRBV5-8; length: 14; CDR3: CASSLVRLNTEAFF; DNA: TGTGCCAGCAGCTTGGTCCGTTTGAACACTGAAGCTTTCTTT
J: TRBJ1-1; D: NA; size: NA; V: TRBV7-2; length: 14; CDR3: CASSMATGNTEAFF; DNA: TGTGCCAGCAGCATGGCGACAGGGAACACTGAAGCTTTCTTT
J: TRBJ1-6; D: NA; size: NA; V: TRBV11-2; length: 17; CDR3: CASSSSFRDGDTSPLHF; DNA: TGTGCCAGCAGCTCCTCTTTCCGGGACGGCGACACGTCACCCCTCCACTTT
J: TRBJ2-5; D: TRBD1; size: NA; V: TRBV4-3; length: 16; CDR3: CASSHGTDRVGETQYF; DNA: TGCGCCAGCAGCCACGGAACTGACAGGGTCGGAGAGACCCAGTACTTC
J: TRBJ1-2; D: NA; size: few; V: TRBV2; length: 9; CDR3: CASSEPSTF; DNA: TGTGCCAGCAGTGAACCCTCCACCTTC
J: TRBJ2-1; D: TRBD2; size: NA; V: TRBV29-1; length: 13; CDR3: CSAKTSGSYEQFF; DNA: TGCAGCGCTAAGACTAGCGGGAGTTATGAGCAGTTCTTC
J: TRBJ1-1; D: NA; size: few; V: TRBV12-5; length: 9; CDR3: CASVYEAFF; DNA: TGTGCTAGTGTTTATGAAGCTTTCTTT
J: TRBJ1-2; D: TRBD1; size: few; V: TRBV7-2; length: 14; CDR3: CASSSWTGGSGYTF; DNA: TGTGCCAGCAGCTCCTGGACAGGGGGCTCTGGCTACACCTTC
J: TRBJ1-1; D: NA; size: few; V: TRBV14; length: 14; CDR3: CASSQVGRKTEAFF; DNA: TGTGCCAGCAGCCAAGTGGGGAGGAAGACTGAAGCTTTCTTT
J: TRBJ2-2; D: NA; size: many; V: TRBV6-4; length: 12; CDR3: CASSEDTGELFF; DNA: TGTGCCAGCAGTGAGGACACCGGGGAGCTGTTTTTT
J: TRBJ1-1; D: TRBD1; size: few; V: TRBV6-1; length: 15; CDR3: CASSNYTGQAREAFF; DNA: TGTGCCAGCAGTAATTACACTGGACAGGCGCGTGAAGCTTTCTTT
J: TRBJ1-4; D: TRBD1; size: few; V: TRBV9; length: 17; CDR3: CASRDSTPGQGGEKLFF; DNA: TGTGCCAGCAGGGACTCAACACCGGGACAGGGCGGTGAAAAACTGTTTTTT
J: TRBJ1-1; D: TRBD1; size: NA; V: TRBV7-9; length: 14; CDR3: CASSHSQGQLEAFF; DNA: TGTGCCAGCAGCCATAGTCAGGGACAGCTTGAAGCTTTCTTT
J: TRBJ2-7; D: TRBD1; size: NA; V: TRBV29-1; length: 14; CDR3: CSARSGQGGYEQYF; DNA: TGCAGCGCCAGGTCGGGACAGGGGGGTTACGAGCAGTACTTC
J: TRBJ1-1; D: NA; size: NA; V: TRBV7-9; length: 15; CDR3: CASSLVQGGDTEAFF; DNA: TGTGCCAGCAGCTTAGTGCAGGGTGGGGACACTGAAGCTTTCTTT
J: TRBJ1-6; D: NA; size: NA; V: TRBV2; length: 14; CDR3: CASSDDGYHSPLHF; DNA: TGTGCCAGCAGTGACGACGGTTACCATTCACCCCTCCACTTT